A single TCR beta chain is shown here with its context. The data were obtained in a study of blood T cell repertoires in COVID-19. Turning to the study itself: The study drew acute and convalescent COVID-19 samples from the United States, Italy and Spain. In each case, the material was cDNA or gDNA derived from T cells, B-cell-depleted T cells, or PBMCs.

As originally analysed: Amplification from reference gene primers served as the basis for estimated nucleated cell counts. This table comes from immunoSEQ multiplex PCR, and its TCRdb copy is limited to in-frame clones, with some not included. The D gene and trimming were derived from the DNA, and the V and J assignments and clone size from that table. This table holds under 250,000 clones, 75% to 90% found once. Trimming shortened V by 1 base and J by 1 base, and 7 bases separated the two germline ends. The CDR3 is 14 amino acids. Germline values: CDR1 MNHEY, CDR2 SMNVEV (reference sequence). The sequence derives from a man between 35 and 55 years old with acute or convalescent COVID-19. Input material: peripheral blood. The V gene is TRBV27, the J gene TRBJ1-1; no clear D gene. CDR3 region: CASSLYAANTEAFF. DNA of the CDR3: TGTGCCAGCAGTTTATACGCGGCGAACACTGAAGCTTTCTTT.